Listed here are 14 T cell receptor beta chains from one sample, sequenced in a study of CD4+ T cells in melanoma. TCRdb keeps only in-frame clones here, not all; method: immunoSEQ multiplex PCR. This sample yields about 18,000 clones, of which 81% are seen a single time; approximately 5.6% belongs to the top ten. Sequences were obtained from cells from a culture (not recorded whether cultured in vitro). The receptors derive from a human donor with melanoma.

V gene TRBV6-1 combines with J gene TRBJ1-1, with D hard to call. The CDR3 runs to 13 residues. The ends were cut back, 4 bases at V and 0 bases at J, with 6 bases in the middle. Germline CDR1 and CDR2: MNHNS and SASEGT. The DNA for the CDR3 is TGTGCCAGCAGTGTCGACTTGAACACTGAAGCTTTCTTT. Translating it yields CASSVDLNTEAFF.

The rearrangement uses TRBV7-3 and TRBJ2-1, with 10 bases identical to TRBD1. The CDR3 extends over 16 amino acids. V lost 2 bases, J lost 6 bases, and 7 bases stayed unmatched. Germline V gene sequence: CDR1 SGHTA, CDR2 FQGTGA. DNA of the CDR3: TGTGCCAGCAGCTTAGGTGGGACAGGGGTAGTCAATGAGCAGTTCTTC. Translating it yields CASSLGGTGVVNEQFF.

The chain couples TRBV11-1 to TRBJ2-3; D uncertain. The germline gives CDR1 SGHAT, CDR2 FQDESV (reference sequence). The CDR3 has 15 amino acids. Trimming took 3 bases from V and 2 from J, leaving 12 bases between them. The DNA for the CDR3 is TGTGCCAGCAGCTTCAGGACGGCTGTCACAGATACGCAGTATTTT. Translated: CASSFRTAVTDTQYF.

This chain uses TRBV7-3 with TRBJ2-3; D possibly corresponds to TRBD2 (6 bases). Germline CDR1 and CDR2: SGHTA and FQGTGA. Trimming stripped 1 base from V and 6 bases from J, with 14 bases between. The CDR3 consists of 15 residues. CDR3 DNA sequence: TGTGCCAGCAGCTTAAGGGGGGTAAGCAGGGATACGCAGTATTTT. It specifies CASSLRGVSRDTQYF. Based on the CDR3 plus reference TRBV7-3 and TRBJ2-3, the full variable domain is GAGVSQTPSNKVTEKGKYVELRCDPISGHTALYWYRQSLGQGPEFLIYFQGTGAADDSGLPNDRFFAVRPEGSVSTLKIQRTERGDSAVYLCASSLRGVSRDTQYFGPGTRLTVL.

The rearrangement links TRBV30 to TRBJ1-5; D gene unclear. Trimming left V 2 bases short and J 4 bases short, with 12 bases between. Germline V gene data show CDR1 as GTSNPN and CDR2 as SVGIG (reference sequence). The CDR3 covers 14 residues. CDR3 sequence: CAWSRGNLNQPQHF. CDR3 DNA: TGTGCCTGGAGTCGGGGAAATCTAAATCAGCCCCAGCATTTT.

V gene TRBV11-2 combines with J gene TRBJ2-2; D may be TRBD2 (5 bases). Germline CDR1 is SGHAT and CDR2 is FQNNGV. Trimming left V 4 bases short and J 5 bases short, with 8 bases between. The CDR3 loop spans 13 amino acids. CDR3 nucleotide sequence: TGTGCCAGCAGCTCGGGGTGGACCGGGGAGCTGTTTTTT. The encoded protein is CASSSGWTGELFF. Complete variable domain (other parts from reference TRBV11-2 and TRBJ2-2): EAGVAQSPRYKIIEKRQSVAFWCNPISGHATLYWYQQILGQGPKLLIQFQNNGVVDDSQLPKDRFSAERLKGVDSTLKIQPAKLEDSAVYLCASSSGWTGELFFGEGSRLTVL.

The rearrangement uses TRBV10-3 and TRBJ1-5, with D tentatively TRBD1 (5 bases). Germline V lookup: CDR1 ENHRY, CDR2 SYGVKD. Trimming stripped 11 bases from V and 3 bases from J, with 14 bases between. The CDR3 is made up of 13 amino acids. The chain's CDR3 is CAANRDANQPQHF. The DNA for the CDR3 is TGTGCCGCGAACCGGGACGCCAATCAGCCCCAGCATTTT.

The chain recombines TRBV5-1 with TRBJ2-3, with 9 bases aligning to TRBD1. In germline, CDR1 is SGHRS, CDR2 YFSETQ. V shed 0 bases and J 4 bases; nucleotides not matched to a gene: 3. There are 15 residues in the CDR3. The chain's CDR3 is CASSLGDRASDTQYF. Written as DNA, the CDR3 is TGCGCCAGCAGCTTGGGGGACAGGGCTTCAGATACGCAGTATTTT.

The J gene is TRBJ1-2, the V gene TRBV2; D not certain. Germline V gene data show CDR1 as SNHLY and CDR2 as FYNNEI. V lost 7 bases, J lost 6 bases, and 15 bases lay in between. The CDR3 spans 13 residues. The CDR3 DNA follows: TGTGCCAGCACCCGGGAGTGGGAGGATGGCTACACCTTC. Translating gives CASTREWEDGYTF. Together with reference TRBV2 and TRBJ1-2, the CDR3 gives the full variable domain: EPEVTQTPSHQVTQMGQEVILRCVPISNHLYFYWYRQILGQKVEFLVSFYNNEISEKSEIFDDQFSVERPDGSNFTLKIRSTKLEDSAMYFCASTREWEDGYTFGSGTRLTVV.

This clone has only one observation. The V call is TRBV30, the J call TRBJ2-2; a possible D gene is TRBD2 (6 bases). The V end was cut by 3 bases, the J end by 6 bases, with 20 bases between. The V gene's germline CDR1 is GTSNPN and CDR2 SVGIG (reference sequence). CDR3 size: 16 residues. The DNA of the CDR3 is TGTGCCTGGAGCCGACCTGGGGGGTTAGGCGCCGGGGAGCTGTTTTTT. This codes for CAWSRPGGLGAGELFF.

Worth noting for this clone: One end of the junction does not line up with germline, which may come from a read error. The chain is built from TRBV7-7 and TRBJ2-3; TRBD2 matches 10 bases. This CDR3 spans 13 amino acids. Looked up from germline, CDR1 is SSHAT and CDR2 is FNYEAQ (reference sequence). The CDR3 spells CASSGGGTDTQYF. CDR3 bases: TGTGCTAGCAGCGGGGGGGGCACAGATACGCAGTATTTT.

The V call is TRBV7-6, the J call TRBJ2-7, with 12 bases that match TRBD1. The germline gives CDR1 SGHVS, CDR2 FNYEAQ. The CDR3 covers 16 residues. V lost 8 bases to trimming and J lost 1 base; unmatched junction nucleotides: 9. The CDR3 reads CASSSGTGGASYEQYF. The CDR3 nucleotides read TGTGCCAGCTCCTCCGGGACAGGGGGCGCGTCCTACGAGCAGTACTTC.

The rearrangement joins TRBV9 to TRBJ2-6; the D gene is possibly TRBD1 (6 bases). This CDR3 is 17 amino acids long. Germline V gene data show CDR1 as SGDLS and CDR2 as YYNGEE. The V end lost 3 bases, the J end lost 3 bases, and 16 bases lay between the germline ends. The CDR3 loop reads CASSAQMTGNGANVLTF. Written as DNA, the CDR3 is TGTGCCAGCAGCGCCCAAATGACAGGCAATGGGGCCAACGTCCTGACTTTC.

J is TRBJ1-5 and V is TRBV19; 8 bases line up with TRBD1. Germline V gene data show CDR1 as LNHDA and CDR2 as SQIVND (reference sequence). Losses at the gene ends were 5 bases for V and 7 bases for J; bases not matched to a gene: 10. This CDR3 has 15 amino acids. CDR3 coding DNA: TGTGCCAGTAGTCCCGACAGGGGTTTGACCCAGCCCCAGCATTTT. Amino acids: CASSPDRGLTQPQHF.